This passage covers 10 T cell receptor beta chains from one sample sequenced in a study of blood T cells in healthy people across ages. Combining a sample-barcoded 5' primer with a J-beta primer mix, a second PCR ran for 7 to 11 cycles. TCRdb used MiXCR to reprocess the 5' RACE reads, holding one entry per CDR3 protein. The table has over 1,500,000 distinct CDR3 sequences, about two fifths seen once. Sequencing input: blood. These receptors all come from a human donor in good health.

CDR3 nucleotide sequence: TGTGCCCGCGCGATGGGCAGGGGGGATGATGGGGCCAACGTCCTGACTTTC. Its protein product is CARAMGRGDDGANVLTF. The V gene is TRBV13, the J gene TRBJ2-6; D might be TRBD1 (7 bases). Per germline, CDR1 PRHDT and CDR2 FYEKMQ (reference sequence). This CDR3 is 17 amino acids long. The V end was cut by 11 bases, the J end by 3 bases, with 23 bases between.

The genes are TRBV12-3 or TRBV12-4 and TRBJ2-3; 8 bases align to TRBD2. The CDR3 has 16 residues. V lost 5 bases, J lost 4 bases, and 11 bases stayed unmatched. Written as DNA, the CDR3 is TGTGCCAGCAGTCGCGAAGCGGGGGCAAGCGCAGATACGCAGTATTTT. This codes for CASSREAGASADTQYF.

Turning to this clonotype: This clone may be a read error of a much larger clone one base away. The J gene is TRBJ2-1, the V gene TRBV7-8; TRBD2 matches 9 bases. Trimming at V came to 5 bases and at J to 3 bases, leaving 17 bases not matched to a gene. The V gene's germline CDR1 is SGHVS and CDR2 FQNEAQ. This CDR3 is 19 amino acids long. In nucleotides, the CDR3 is TGTGCCAGCAGCCCTCGGTCGTCTAGCGGGGATTTCAGCTACAATGAGCAGTTCTTC. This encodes CASSPRSSSGDFSYNEQFF.

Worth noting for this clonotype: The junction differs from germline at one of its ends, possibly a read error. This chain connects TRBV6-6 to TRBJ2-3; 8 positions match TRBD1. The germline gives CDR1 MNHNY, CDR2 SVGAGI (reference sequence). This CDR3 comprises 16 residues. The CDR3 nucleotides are TGTACCAGCAGCTCCGGGACAGGAGAACACGCAGATACGCAGTATTTT. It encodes CTSSSGTGEHADTQYF.

CDR3 DNA sequence: TGTGCCACCAGCAGAGAAACAGGGAACTCCCCCTACGAGCAGTACTTC. Its protein is CATSRETGNSPYEQYF. The genes are TRBV15 and TRBJ2-7; D perhaps matches TRBD1 (6 bases). Germline V lookup: CDR1 LNHNV, CDR2 YYDKDF (reference sequence). Trimming removed 0 bases from V and 2 bases from J, with 14 bases in between. The CDR3 contains 16 residues.

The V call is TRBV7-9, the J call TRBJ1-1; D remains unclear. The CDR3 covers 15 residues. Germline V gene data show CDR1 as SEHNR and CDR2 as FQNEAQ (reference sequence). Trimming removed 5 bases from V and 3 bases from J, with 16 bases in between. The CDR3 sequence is CASSPDFGRHTEAFF. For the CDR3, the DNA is TGTGCCAGCAGCCCAGACTTCGGTCGTCACACTGAAGCTTTCTTT. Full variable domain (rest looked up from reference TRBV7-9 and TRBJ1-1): DTGVSQNPRHKITKRGQNVTFRCDPISEHNRLYWYRQTLGQGPEFLTYFQNEAQLEKSRLLSDRFSAERPKGSFSTLEIQRTEQGDSAMYLCASSPDFGRHTEAFFGQGTRLTVV.

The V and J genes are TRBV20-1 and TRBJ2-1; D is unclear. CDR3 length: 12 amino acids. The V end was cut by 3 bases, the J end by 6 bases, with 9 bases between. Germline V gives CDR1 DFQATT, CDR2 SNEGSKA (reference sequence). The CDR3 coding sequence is TGCAGTGCTAGGGAGAGTAGCAATGAGCAGTTCTTC. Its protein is CSARESSNEQFF.

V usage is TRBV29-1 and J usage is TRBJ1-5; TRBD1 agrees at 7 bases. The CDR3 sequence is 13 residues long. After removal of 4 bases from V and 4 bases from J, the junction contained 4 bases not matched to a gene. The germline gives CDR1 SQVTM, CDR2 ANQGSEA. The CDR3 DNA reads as TGCAGCGTTGTAACAGGGGAAAATCAGCCCCAGCATTTT. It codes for CSVVTGENQPQHF.

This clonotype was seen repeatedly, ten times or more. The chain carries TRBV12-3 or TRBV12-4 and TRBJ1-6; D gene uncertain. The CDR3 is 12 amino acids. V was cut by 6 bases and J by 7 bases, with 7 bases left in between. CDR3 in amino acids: CASSQGNSPLHF. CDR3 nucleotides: TGTGCCAGCAGCCAAGGGAATTCACCCCTCCACTTT.

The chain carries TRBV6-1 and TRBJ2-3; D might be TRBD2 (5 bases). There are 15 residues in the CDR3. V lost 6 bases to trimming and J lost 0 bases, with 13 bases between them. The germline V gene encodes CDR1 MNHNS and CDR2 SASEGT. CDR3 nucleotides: TGTGCCAGCAGACCACTAGTTACTAGCACAGATACGCAGTATTTT. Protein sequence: CASRPLVTSTDTQYF.